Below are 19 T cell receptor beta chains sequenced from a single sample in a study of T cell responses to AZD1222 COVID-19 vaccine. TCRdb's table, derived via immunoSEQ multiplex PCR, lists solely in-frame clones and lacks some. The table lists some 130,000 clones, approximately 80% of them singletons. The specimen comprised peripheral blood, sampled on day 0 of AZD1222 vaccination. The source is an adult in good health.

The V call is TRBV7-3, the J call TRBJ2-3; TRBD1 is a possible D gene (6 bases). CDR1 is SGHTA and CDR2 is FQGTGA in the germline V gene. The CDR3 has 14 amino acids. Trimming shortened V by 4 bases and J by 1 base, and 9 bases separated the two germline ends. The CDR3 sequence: CASSSGAGTDTQYF. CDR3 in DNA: TGTGCCAGCAGCTCAGGGGCCGGCACAGATACGCAGTATTTT.

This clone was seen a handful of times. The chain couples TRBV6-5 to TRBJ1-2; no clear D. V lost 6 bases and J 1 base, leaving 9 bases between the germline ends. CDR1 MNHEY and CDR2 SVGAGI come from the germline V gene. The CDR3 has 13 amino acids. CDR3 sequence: CASRAAINYGYTF. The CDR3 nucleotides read TGTGCCAGCAGGGCAGCCATTAACTATGGCTACACCTTC.

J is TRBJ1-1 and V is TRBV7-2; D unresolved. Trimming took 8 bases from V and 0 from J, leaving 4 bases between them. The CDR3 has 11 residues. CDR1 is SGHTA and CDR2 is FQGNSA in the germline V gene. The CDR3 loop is CASSVNTEAFF. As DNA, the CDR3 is TGTGCCAGCTCCGTGAACACTGAAGCTTTCTTT.

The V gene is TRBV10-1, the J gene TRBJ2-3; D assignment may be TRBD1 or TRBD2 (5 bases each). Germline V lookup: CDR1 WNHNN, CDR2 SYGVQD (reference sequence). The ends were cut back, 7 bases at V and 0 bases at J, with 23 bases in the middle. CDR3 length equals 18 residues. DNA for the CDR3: TGCGCCAGCACCGAACCCCCCGTATTCCGGGACAGCACAGATACGCAGTATTTT. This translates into CASTEPPVFRDSTDTQYF.

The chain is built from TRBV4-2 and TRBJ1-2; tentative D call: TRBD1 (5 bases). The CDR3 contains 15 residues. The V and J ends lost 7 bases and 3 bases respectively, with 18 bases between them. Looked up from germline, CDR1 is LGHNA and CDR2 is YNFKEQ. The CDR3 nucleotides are TGTGCCAGCAAGGACCAATTGGGGGGGTACTATGGCTACACCTTC. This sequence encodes CASKDQLGGYYGYTF.

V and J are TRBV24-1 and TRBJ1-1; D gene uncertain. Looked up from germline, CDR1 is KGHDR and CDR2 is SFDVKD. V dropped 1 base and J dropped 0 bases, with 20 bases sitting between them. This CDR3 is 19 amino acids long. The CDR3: CATSDFTGRRTPMNTEAFF. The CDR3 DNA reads TGTGCCACCAGTGATTTCACCGGTAGGCGCACCCCAATGAACACTGAAGCTTTCTTT.

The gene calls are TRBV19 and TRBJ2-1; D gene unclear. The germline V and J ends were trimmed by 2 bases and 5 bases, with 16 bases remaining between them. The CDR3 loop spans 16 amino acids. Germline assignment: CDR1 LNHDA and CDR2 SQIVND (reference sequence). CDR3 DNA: TGTGCCAGTAGTATAACCCCGGCCCTGGGGAACAATGAGCAGTTCTTC. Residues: CASSITPALGNNEQFF.

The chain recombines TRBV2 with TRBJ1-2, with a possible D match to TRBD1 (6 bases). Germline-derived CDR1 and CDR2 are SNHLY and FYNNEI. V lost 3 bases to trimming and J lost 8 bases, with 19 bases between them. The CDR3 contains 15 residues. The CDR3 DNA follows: TGTGCCAGCAGTGACCGGGACATCCCTCCGGGAGGCTACACCTTC. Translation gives CASSDRDIPPGGYTF.

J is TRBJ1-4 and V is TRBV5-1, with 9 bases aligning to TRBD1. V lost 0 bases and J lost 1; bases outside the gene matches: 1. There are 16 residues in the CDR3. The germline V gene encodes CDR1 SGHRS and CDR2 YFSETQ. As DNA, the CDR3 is TGCGCCAGCAGCTTGGGGGACAGGGTAACTAATGAAAAACTGTTTTTT. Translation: CASSLGDRVTNEKLFF.

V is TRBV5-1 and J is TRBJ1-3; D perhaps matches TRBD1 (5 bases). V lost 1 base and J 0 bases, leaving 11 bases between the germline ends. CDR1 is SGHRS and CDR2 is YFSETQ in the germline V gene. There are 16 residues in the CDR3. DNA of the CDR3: TGCGCCAGCAGCTTGACAGCAGGGAGCTCTGGAAACACCATATATTTT. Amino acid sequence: CASSLTAGSSGNTIYF.

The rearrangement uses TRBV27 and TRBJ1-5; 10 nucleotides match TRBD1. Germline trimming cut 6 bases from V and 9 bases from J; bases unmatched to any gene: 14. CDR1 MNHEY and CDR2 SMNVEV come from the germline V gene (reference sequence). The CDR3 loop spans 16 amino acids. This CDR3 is CASSPGQGSTRRPQHF. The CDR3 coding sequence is TGTGCCAGCAGCCCGGGACAGGGGTCCACCCGGAGGCCCCAGCATTTT.

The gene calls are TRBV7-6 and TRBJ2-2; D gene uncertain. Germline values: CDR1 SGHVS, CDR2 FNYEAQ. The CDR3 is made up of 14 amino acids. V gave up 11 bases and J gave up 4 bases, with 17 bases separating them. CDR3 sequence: CAAGRDFGTGELFF. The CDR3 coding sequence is TGTGCCGCCGGGCGTGATTTCGGCACCGGGGAGCTGTTTTTT.

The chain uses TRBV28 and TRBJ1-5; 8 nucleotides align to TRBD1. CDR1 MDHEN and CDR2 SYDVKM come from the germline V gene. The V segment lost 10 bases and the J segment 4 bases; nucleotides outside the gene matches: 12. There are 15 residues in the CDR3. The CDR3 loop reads CAITDPTGGNQPQHF. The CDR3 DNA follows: TGTGCCATTACAGATCCAACAGGGGGAAATCAGCCCCAGCATTTT.

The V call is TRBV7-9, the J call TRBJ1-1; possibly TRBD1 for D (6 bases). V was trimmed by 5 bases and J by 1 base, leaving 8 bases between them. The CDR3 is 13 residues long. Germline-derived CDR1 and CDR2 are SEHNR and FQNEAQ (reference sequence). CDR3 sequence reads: CASSRGQNTEAFF. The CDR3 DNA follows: TGTGCCAGCAGCCGGGGACAGAACACTGAAGCTTTCTTT.

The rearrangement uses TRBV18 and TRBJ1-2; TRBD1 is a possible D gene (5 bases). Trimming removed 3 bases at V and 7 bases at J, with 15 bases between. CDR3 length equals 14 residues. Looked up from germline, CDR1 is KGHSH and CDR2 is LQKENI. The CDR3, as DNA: TGTGCCAGCTCACCGGACAAGCGAGGCAGTGGCTACACCTTC. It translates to CASSPDKRGSGYTF.

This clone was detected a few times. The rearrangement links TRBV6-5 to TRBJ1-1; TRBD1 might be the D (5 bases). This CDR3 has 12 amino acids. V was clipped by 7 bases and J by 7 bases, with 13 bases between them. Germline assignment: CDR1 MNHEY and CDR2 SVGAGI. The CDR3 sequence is CASNSFRGEAFF. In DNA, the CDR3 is TGTGCCAGCAACTCATTTAGGGGTGAAGCTTTCTTT.

The CDR3 loop reads CASSLRIYGYTF. The DNA of the CDR3 is TGTGCCAGCAGCCTACGAATCTATGGCTACACCTTC. This chain connects TRBV12-3 or TRBV12-4 to TRBJ1-2; D ambiguous. Trimming removed 6 bases from V and 4 bases from J, with 9 bases in between. CDR3 length equals 12 residues.

CDR3 amino acids: CASSLKETGANVLTF. The DNA for the CDR3 is TGCGCCAGCAGCTTGAAGGAAACTGGGGCCAACGTCCTGACTTTC. This chain links TRBV5-1 with TRBJ2-6, with D uncertain. CDR1 and CDR2 (germline): SGHRS, YFSETQ. The CDR3 runs 15 residues. V lost 1 base, J lost 2 bases, and 7 bases lay in between.

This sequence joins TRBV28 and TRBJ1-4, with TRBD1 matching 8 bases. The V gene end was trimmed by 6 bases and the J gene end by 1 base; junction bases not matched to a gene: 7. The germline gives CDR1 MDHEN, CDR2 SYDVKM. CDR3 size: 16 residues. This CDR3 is CASRSQGAVTNEKLFF. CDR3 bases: TGTGCCAGCAGGTCCCAGGGGGCCGTAACTAATGAAAAACTGTTTTTT. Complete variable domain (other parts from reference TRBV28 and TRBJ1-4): DVKVTQSSRYLVKRTGEKVFLECVQDMDHENMFWYRQDPGLGLRLIYFSYDVKMKEKGDIPEGYSVSREKKERFSLILESASTNQTSMYLCASRSQGAVTNEKLFFGSGTQLSVL.